Sequencing of this T cell receptor beta chain was carried out in a study of blood T cell repertoires in COVID-19. Study at large: Samples of COVID-19 (acute and convalescent) were obtained from the United States, Italy and Spain. T cells, B-cell-depleted T cells, or PBMCs supplied cDNA or gDNA.

CDR3 length: 12 amino acids. V shed 4 bases and J shed 3 bases, with 6 bases lying between them. CDR1 and CDR2 (germline): ENHRY, SYGVKD. In the authors' methods: Using reference gene primer amplification, nucleated cell counts were estimated. Measured with immunoSEQ multiplex PCR; TCRdb has only the in-frame clones, and not every one. The DNA gave D and trimming, while V, J and clone size come from that table. The data contain some 150,000 clones, about 88% of them singletons. Sequences were obtained from peripheral blood. The chain links TRBV10-3 to TRBJ1-1; tentative D call: TRBD1 (5 bases). This TCR was recovered from a man between 40 and 49 years old with acute or convalescent COVID-19. The CDR3 region is CAISGGDTEAFF. The CDR3 DNA follows: TGTGCCATCAGTGGGGGGGACACTGAAGCTTTCTTT.